This T cell receptor (beta chain) was identified in a study of blood T cell repertoires in COVID-19. Repertoires were generated with immunoSEQ multiplex PCR, while TCRdb's copy carries only in-frame clones and drops some. The table has roughly 400,000 clones, around 87% seen once. The length of the CDR3 is 13 residues. From germline, CDR1 is MNHEY and CDR2 SMNVEV (reference sequence). The V gene lost 5 bases and the J gene lost 5 bases, with 11 bases spanning the gap. This chain connects TRBV27 to TRBJ2-3; no clear D gene. The sample taken for sequencing was PBMCs or T cells enriched from blood (not recorded which). The origin of this receptor is a man younger than 45 who had recovered from COVID-19. CDR3 residues: CASSPRLGDTQYF. CDR3 nucleotide sequence: TGTGCCAGCAGTCCGCGACTTGGAGATACGCAGTATTTT.